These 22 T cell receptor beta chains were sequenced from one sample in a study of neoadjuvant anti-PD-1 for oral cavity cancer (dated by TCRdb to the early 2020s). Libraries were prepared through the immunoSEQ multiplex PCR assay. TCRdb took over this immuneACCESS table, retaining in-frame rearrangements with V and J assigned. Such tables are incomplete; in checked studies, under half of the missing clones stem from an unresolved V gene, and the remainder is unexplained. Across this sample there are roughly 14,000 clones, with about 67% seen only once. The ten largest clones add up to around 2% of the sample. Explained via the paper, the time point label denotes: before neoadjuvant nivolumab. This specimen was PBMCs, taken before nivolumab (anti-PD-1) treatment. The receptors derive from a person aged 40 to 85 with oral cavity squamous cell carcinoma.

CDR3 DNA: TGTGCCAGCAGGCTAGACAGGAGCAGTACCGGGGAGCTGTTTTTT. It specifies CASRLDRSSTGELFF. V gene TRBV27 combines with J gene TRBJ2-2; the D gene is possibly TRBD1 (6 bases). Germline V gene lookup returns CDR1 MNHEY and CDR2 SMNVEV (reference sequence). V was cut by 6 bases and J by 5 bases, with 16 bases left in between. The CDR3 has 15 residues.

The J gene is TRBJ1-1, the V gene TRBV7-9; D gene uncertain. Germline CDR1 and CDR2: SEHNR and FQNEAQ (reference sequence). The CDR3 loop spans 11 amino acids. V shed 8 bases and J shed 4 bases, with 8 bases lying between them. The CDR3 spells CASEEVTEAFF. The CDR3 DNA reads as TGTGCCAGCGAGGAGGTCACTGAAGCTTTCTTT. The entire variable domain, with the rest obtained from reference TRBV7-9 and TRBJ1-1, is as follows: DTGVSQNPRHKITKRGQNVTFRCDPISEHNRLYWYRQTLGQGPEFLTYFQNEAQLEKSRLLSDRFSAERPKGSFSTLEIQRTEQGDSAMYLCASEEVTEAFFGQGTRLTVV.

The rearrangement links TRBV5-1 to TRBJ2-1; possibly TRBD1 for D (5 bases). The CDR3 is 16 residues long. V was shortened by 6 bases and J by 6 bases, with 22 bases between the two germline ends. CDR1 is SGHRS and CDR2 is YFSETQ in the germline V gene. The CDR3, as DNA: TGCGCCAGCACACTGGGGCCGGGCGCTTTGGGCAATGAGCAGTTCTTC. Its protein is CASTLGPGALGNEQFF.

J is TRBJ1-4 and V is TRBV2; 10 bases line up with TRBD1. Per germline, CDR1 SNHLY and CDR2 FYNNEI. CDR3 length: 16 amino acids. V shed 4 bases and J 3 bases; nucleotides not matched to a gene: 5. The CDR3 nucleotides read TGTGCCAGCAGTGTAGGACAGGGGGTCGCTAATGAAAAACTGTTTTTT. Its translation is CASSVGQGVANEKLFF.

The CDR3 DNA sequence: TGTGCCAGCAGTCCTCGGGGGGGCTCGCGTAACTATGGCTACACCTTC. Translation: CASSPRGGSRNYGYTF. The chain couples TRBV27 to TRBJ1-2; D might be TRBD1 (6 bases). V gave up 5 bases and J gave up 1 base, with 17 bases separating them. Germline-derived CDR1 and CDR2 are MNHEY and SMNVEV (reference sequence). The CDR3 totals 16 residues.

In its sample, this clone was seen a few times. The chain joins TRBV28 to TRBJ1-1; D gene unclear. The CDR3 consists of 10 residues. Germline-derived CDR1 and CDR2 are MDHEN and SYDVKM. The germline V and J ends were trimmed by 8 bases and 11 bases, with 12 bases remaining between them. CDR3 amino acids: CASGGLSAFF. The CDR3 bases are TGTGCCAGCGGAGGGTTAAGCGCTTTCTTT.

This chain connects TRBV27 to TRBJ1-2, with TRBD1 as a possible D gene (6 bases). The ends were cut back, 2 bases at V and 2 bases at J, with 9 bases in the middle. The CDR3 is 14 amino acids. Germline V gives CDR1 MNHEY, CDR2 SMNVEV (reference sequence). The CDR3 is CASSLKGQNYGYTF. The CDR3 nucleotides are TGTGCCAGCAGTTTAAAAGGACAGAACTATGGCTACACCTTC.

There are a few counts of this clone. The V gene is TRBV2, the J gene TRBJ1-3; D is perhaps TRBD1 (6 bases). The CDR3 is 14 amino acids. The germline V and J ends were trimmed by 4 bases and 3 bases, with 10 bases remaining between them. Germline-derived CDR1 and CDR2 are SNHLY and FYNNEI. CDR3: CASSGGGNGNTIYF. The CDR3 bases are TGTGCCAGCAGTGGGGGGGGCAATGGAAACACCATATATTTT. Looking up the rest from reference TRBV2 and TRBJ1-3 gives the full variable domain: EPEVTQTPSHQVTQMGQEVILRCVPISNHLYFYWYRQILGQKVEFLVSFYNNEISEKSEIFDDQFSVERPDGSNFTLKIRSTKLEDSAMYFCASSGGGNGNTIYFGEGSWLTVV.

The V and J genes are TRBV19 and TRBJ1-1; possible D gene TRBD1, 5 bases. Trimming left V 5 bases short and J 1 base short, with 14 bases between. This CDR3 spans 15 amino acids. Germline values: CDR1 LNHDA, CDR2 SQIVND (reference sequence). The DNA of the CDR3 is TGTGCCAGTAGTCTGCCGGGACGCAGGAACACTGAAGCTTTCTTT. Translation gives CASSLPGRRNTEAFF.

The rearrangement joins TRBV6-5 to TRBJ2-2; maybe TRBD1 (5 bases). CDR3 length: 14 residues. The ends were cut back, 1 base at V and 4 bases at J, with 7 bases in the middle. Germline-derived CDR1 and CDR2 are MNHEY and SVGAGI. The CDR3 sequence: CASSYFQGTGELFF. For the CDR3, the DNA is TGTGCCAGCAGTTACTTTCAGGGCACCGGGGAGCTGTTTTTT.

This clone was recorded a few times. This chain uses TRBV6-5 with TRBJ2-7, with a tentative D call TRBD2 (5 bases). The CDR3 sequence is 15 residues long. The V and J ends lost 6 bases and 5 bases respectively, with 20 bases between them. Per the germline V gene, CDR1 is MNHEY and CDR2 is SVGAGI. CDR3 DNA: TGTGCCAGCAGGGAGGTCCTCGGAGGAAGGGACGAGCAGTACTTC. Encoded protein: CASREVLGGRDEQYF.

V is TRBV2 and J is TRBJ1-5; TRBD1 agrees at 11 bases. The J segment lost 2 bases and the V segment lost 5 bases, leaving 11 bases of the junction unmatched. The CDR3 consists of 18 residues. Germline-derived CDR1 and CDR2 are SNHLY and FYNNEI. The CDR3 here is CASSSGTGGRFGNQPQHF. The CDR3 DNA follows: TGTGCCAGCAGTTCCGGGACAGGGGGACGATTTGGCAATCAGCCCCAGCATTTT.

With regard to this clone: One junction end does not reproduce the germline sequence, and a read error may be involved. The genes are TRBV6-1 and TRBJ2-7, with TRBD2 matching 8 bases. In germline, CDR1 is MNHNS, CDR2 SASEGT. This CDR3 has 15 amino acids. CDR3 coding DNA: TGTACCAGCAGTGCTACTAGCGGAGTCTCCTACGAGCAGTACTTC. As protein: CTSSATSGVSYEQYF.

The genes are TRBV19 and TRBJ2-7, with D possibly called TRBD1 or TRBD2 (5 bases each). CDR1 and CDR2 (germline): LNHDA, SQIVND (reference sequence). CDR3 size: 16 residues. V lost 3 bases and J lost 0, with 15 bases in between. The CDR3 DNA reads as TGTGCCAGTAGTATTGGCACTGGGGGAGCCTCCTACGAGCAGTACTTC. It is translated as CASSIGTGGASYEQYF. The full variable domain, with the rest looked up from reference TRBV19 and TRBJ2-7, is DGGITQSPKYLFRKEGQNVTLSCEQNLNHDAMYWYRQDPGQGLRLIYYSQIVNDFQKGDIAEGYSVSREKKESFPLTVTSAQKNPTAFYLCASSIGTGGASYEQYFGPGTRLTVT.

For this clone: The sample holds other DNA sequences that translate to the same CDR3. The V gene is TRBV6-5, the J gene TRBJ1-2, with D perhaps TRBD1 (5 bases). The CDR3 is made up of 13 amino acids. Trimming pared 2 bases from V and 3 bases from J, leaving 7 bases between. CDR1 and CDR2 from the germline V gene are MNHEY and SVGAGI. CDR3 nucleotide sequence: TGTGCCAGCAGTTACGGGGCTTACTATGGCTACACCTTC. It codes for CASSYGAYYGYTF.

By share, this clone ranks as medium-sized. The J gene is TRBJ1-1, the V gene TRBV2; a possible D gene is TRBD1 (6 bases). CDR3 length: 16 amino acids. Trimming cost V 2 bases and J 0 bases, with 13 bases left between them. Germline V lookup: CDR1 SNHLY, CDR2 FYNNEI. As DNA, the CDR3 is TGTGCCAGCAGTGAAAGCACCGGGACACTGAACACTGAAGCTTTCTTT. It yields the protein CASSESTGTLNTEAFF. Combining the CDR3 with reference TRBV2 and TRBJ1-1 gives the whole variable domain EPEVTQTPSHQVTQMGQEVILRCVPISNHLYFYWYRQILGQKVEFLVSFYNNEISEKSEIFDDQFSVERPDGSNFTLKIRSTKLEDSAMYFCASSESTGTLNTEAFFGQGTRLTVV.

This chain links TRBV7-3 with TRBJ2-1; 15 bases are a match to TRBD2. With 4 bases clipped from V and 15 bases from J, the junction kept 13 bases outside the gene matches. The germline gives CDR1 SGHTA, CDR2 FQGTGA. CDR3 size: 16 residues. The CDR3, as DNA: TGTGCCAGCAGCTCCCCGGGACTAGCGGGAGGAACGGGTCTGTTCTTC. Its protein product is CASSSPGLAGGTGLFF.

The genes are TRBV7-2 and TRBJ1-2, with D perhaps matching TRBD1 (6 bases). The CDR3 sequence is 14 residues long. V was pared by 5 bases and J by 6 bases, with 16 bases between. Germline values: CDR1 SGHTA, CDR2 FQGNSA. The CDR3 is CASSPRTVPHGYTF. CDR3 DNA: TGTGCCAGCAGCCCTCGGACAGTGCCGCATGGCTACACCTTC.

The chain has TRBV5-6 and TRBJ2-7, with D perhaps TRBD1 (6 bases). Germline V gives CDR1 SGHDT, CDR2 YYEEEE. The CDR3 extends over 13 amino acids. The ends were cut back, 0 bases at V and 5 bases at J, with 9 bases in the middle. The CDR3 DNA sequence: TGTGCCAGCAGCTTGGACAGGGTAGACGAGCAGTACTTC. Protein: CASSLDRVDEQYF.

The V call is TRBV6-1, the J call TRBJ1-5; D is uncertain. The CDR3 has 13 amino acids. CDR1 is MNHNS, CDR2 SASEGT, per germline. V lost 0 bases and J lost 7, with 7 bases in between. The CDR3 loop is CASSEASRQPQHF. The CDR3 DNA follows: TGTGCCAGCAGTGAAGCTTCCAGGCAGCCCCAGCATTTT.

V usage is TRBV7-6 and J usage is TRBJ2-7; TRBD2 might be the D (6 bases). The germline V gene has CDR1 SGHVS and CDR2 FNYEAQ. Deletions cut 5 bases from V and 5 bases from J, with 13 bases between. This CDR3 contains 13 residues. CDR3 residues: CASSAQRVDEQYF. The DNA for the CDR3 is TGTGCCAGCAGCGCCCAGCGGGTAGACGAGCAGTACTTC.

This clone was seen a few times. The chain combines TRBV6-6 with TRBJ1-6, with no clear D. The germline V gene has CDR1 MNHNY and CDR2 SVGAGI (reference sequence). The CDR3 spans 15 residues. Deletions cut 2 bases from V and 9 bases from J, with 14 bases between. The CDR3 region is CASSYDGSRSSPLHF. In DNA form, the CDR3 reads TGTGCCAGCAGTTACGACGGGTCGAGAAGTTCACCCCTCCACTTT.